Here is one TCR beta chain with its context. Germline CDR1 and CDR2: MNHEY and SVGAGI. V was pared by 6 bases and J by 3 bases, with 6 bases of the junction left unmatched. The CDR3 is 15 amino acids. These data belong to a study of blood T cell repertoires in COVID-19. Produced via immunoSEQ multiplex PCR; TCRdb's table is partial and in-frame only. The sample carries around 230,000 clones, under 90% recorded once. Sequencing was done on a sample of peripheral blood. The chain links TRBV6-5 to TRBJ1-1, with 11 positions matching TRBD1. The receptor's source is a woman aged 40 to 55 with active or convalescent COVID-19. CDR3 bases: TGTGCCAGCAGCTACGGACAGGGGGCGCACACTGAAGCTTTCTTT. Translated: CASSYGQGAHTEAFF.